The rows below give T cell receptor beta chains drawn from one sample of a study of OX40 agonist ivuxolimab in advanced cancers. Assay: immunoSEQ multiplex PCR; the TCRdb copy retains only in-frame clones and omits some. This sample yields 35,000 to 40,000 clones, of which more than 85% are seen a single time; 2% to 3% belongs to the top ten. The input for sequencing was CD4+ or CD8+ T cells sorted from blood, taken in a trial of the OX40 agonist ivuxolimab. The receptor source for this set is an adult with an advanced solid tumor such as melanoma, head and neck, liver or kidney cancer. Both conserved end residues are part of each CDR3. The D gene is left open where the match is weak. The size of a clone is reported for some rows only, either as once, few or many, or as a class for expanded clones.

j_gene | abundance | v_gene | d_gene | CDR3nt | CDR3aa
TRBJ1-6 | NA | TRBV6-5 | NA | TGTGCCAGCAGTGCGGGACCTTATAATTCACCCCTCCACTTT | CASSAGPYNSPLHF
TRBJ2-1 | NA | TRBV6-6 | NA | TGTGCCAGCAGTCGGGGGAGCTCCTACAATGAGCAGTTCTTC | CASSRGSSYNEQFF
TRBJ1-4 | NA | TRBV25-1 | TRBD1 | TGTGCCAGCAGTGAAACAGGGGTTTGGGCTGAAAAACTGTTTTTT | CASSETGVWAEKLFF
TRBJ2-7 | NA | TRBV30 | NA | TGTGCCTGGAACACAGGAAACGGCTACGAGCAGTACTTC | CAWNTGNGYEQYF
TRBJ2-7 | few | TRBV10-3 | TRBD1 | TGTGCCATCAGTGAAGGACAGGGGGGCTACGAGCAGTACTTC | CAISEGQGGYEQYF
TRBJ2-3 | NA | TRBV7-3 | TRBD2 | TGTGCCAGCAGCTACGGACTAGCGGGGGACACAGATACGCAGTATTTT | CASSYGLAGDTDTQYF
TRBJ1-1 | NA | TRBV7-2 | TRBD1 | TGTGCCAGCAGCTTAGGGATGGCAGGGGGGGGGACTGAAGCTTTCTTT | CASSLGMAGGGTEAFF
TRBJ2-5 | NA | TRBV11-2 | NA | TGTGCCAGCAGCAAACTACAGGGTTCTCTTAGGGAGACCCAGTACTTC | CASSKLQGSLRETQYF
TRBJ2-2 | NA | TRBV2 | NA | TGTGCCAGCAGGCCGACCGTTACGAACACCGGGGAGCTGTTTTTT | CASRPTVTNTGELFF
TRBJ2-7 | NA | TRBV19 | NA | TGTGCCACCCTTAACCGGCAACGGGTCCCCTACGAGCAGTACTTC | CATLNRQRVPYEQYF
TRBJ1-6 | few | TRBV27 | NA | TGTGCCAGCAGTCCCACCTTGCGGGATTGGGATTCACCCCTCCACTTT | CASSPTLRDWDSPLHF
TRBJ1-1 | NA | TRBV6-5 | TRBD1 | TGTGCCACACATCCCTGGACAGGCCGAACTGAAGCTTTCTTT | CATHPWTGRTEAFF
TRBJ1-3 | once | TRBV29-1 | NA | TGCAGCGTTTGGGACGGGGTCTCTGGAAACACCATATATTTT | CSVWDGVSGNTIYF
TRBJ1-3 | NA | TRBV11-2 | NA | TGTGCCAGCAGCTTGAGACAGCTCGGAAACACCATATATTTT | CASSLRQLGNTIYF
TRBJ1-1 | once | TRBV6-6 | NA | TGTGCCAGCAGCCGCGACAGTTTGACCACTGAAGCTTTCTTT | CASSRDSLTTEAFF
TRBJ1-5 | NA | TRBV7-8 | TRBD1 | TGTGCCAGCAGCGAGGGACAGTACAATCAGCCCCAGCATTTT | CASSEGQYNQPQHF
TRBJ1-6 | once | TRBV28 | NA | TGTGCCAGCCTCGGGGGGGTATATAATTCACCCCTCCACTTT | CASLGGVYNSPLHF